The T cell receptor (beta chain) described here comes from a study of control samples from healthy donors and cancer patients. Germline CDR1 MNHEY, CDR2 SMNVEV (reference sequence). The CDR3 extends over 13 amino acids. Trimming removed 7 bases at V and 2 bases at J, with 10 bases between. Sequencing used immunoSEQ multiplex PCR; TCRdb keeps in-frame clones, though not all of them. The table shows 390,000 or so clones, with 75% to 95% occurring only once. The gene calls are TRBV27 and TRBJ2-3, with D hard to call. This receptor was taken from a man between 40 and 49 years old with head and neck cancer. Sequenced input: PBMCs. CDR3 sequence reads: CASMEKTTDTQYF. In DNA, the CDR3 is TGTGCCAGCATGGAAAAGACCACAGATACGCAGTATTTT.